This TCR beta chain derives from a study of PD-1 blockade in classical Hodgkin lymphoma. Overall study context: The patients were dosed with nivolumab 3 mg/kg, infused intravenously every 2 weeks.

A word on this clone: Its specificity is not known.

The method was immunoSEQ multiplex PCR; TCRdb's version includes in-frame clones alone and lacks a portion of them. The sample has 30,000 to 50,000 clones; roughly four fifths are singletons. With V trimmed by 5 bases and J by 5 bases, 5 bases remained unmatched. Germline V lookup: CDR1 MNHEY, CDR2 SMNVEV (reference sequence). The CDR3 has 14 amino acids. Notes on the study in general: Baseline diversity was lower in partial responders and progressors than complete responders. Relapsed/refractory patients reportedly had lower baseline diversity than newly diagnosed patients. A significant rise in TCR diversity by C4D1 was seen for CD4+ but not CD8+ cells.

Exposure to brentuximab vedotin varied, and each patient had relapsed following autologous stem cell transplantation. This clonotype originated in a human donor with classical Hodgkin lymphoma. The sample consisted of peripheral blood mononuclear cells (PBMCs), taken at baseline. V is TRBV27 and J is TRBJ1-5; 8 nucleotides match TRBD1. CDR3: CASSGQGGHQPQHF. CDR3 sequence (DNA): TGTGCCAGCAGTGGACAGGGAGGGCATCAGCCCCAGCATTTT.